One and the same sample provided the 9 T cell receptor beta chains below, sequenced in a study of CD8 T cells in seronegative destructive rheumatoid arthritis. Some clones are missing from TCRdb's copy, which holds only in-frame ones; the method was immunoSEQ multiplex PCR. This repertoire shows 10,000 to 15,000 clones, roughly four fifths found once; its top ten account for over 25%. Sequencing was carried out using CD8+ T cells from blood. The origin of the receptors is a woman aged 30 to 49 with seronegative destructive rheumatoid arthritis.

The rearrangement uses TRBV2 and TRBJ2-1; 9 positions match TRBD2. Germline V CDR1 and CDR2: SNHLY, FYNNEI. This CDR3 region has 14 residues. After removal of 9 bases from V and 8 bases from J, the junction contained 11 bases not matched to a gene. This CDR3 is CAREGRRGGDEQFF. CDR3 nucleotides: TGTGCCAGGGAGGGCCGGCGGGGGGGCGATGAGCAGTTCTTC.

This clone appeared once. The rearrangement joins TRBV28 to TRBJ1-1, with a tentative D call TRBD1 (5 bases). Trimming took off 6 bases at V and 0 bases at J, with 14 bases between the two ends. Per the germline V gene, CDR1 is MDHEN and CDR2 is SYDVKM. This CDR3 spans 15 amino acids. The CDR3, as DNA: TGTGCCAGCAGCCCTCGGGCAGGGATGAACACTGAAGCTTTCTTT. This gives the protein CASSPRAGMNTEAFF.

The rearrangement uses TRBV12-5 and TRBJ2-3; D is perhaps TRBD1 (5 bases). The CDR3 contains 17 residues. From germline, CDR1 is LGHNT and CDR2 FRNRAP. V was pared by 3 bases and J by 0 bases, with 16 bases between. The CDR3 protein is CASGFADSSLSTDTQYF. The CDR3 DNA reads as TGTGCTAGTGGTTTCGCCGACAGCTCCCTTAGCACAGATACGCAGTATTTT.

This clone was observed a handful of times. The chain couples TRBV11-2 to TRBJ2-5, with TRBD2 matching 14 bases. This CDR3 is built from 19 residues. With V trimmed by 4 bases and J by 0 bases, 10 bases remained unmatched. Germline values: CDR1 SGHAT, CDR2 FQNNGV. The CDR3 nucleotides read TGTGCCAGCAGCTACCCTCGGACTAGCGGGGGGCCGTACCAAGAGACCCAGTACTTC. It encodes CASSYPRTSGGPYQETQYF.

This sequence joins TRBV28 and TRBJ2-2; D possibly corresponds to TRBD2 (5 bases). The V gene's germline CDR1 is MDHEN and CDR2 SYDVKM. This CDR3 is built from 17 residues. Trimming stripped 8 bases from V and 2 bases from J, with 21 bases between. The CDR3 protein is CASVYPPSRGNTGELFF. Here the CDR3 DNA reads TGTGCCAGCGTCTATCCCCCGTCCCGGGGTAACACCGGGGAGCTGTTTTTT.

The V gene is TRBV7-6, the J gene TRBJ2-7; tentatively, D is TRBD1 (5 bases). The CDR3 loop spans 16 amino acids. V was cut by 0 bases and J by 5 bases, with 17 bases left in between. Germline CDR1 is SGHVS and CDR2 is FNYEAQ. The CDR3 here is CASSLADSLPGDEQYF. The CDR3 nucleotides read TGTGCCAGCAGCTTAGCCGACAGTTTACCTGGGGACGAGCAGTACTTC.

The chain recombines TRBV7-9 with TRBJ2-1; D possibly corresponds to TRBD1 (5 bases). CDR1 and CDR2 from the germline V gene are SEHNR and FQNEAQ (reference sequence). Trimming removed 5 bases from V and 5 bases from J, with 13 bases in between. CDR3 length: 14 amino acids. This CDR3 is CASSDDSRDNEQFF. CDR3 nucleotides: TGTGCCAGCAGCGACGATTCCAGGGACAATGAGCAGTTCTTC.

This chain uses TRBV13 with TRBJ2-2; 10 positions match TRBD2. The V segment lost 5 bases and the J segment 9 bases; nucleotides outside the gene matches: 9. Germline V CDR1 and CDR2: PRHDT, FYEKMQ (reference sequence). CDR3 length: 15 residues. The CDR3 sequence: CASSPPGAGGRELFF. The CDR3 coding sequence is TGTGCCAGCAGCCCCCCGGGAGCGGGGGGGAGGGAGCTGTTTTTT.

The chain joins TRBV5-4 to TRBJ2-3; no reliable D call. Germline CDR1 SGHNT, CDR2 YYREEE (reference sequence). CDR3 length equals 15 residues. V was shortened by 1 base and J by 4 bases, with 13 bases between the two germline ends. The CDR3 bases are TGTGCCAGCAGCTTGTATGGTTTCAGTCCAGATACGCAGTATTTT. Translated, it gives CASSLYGFSPDTQYF.